This is a list of T cell receptor beta chains from one sample in a study of early T cells in non-severe SARS-CoV-2 infection. TCRdb reprocessed the 5' RACE reads with MiXCR, giving one entry per CDR3 protein. The sample carries about 48,000 distinct CDR3 sequences, approximately 7.5% recorded once. Material for sequencing was whole blood. These receptors were collected from an adult who was a healthcare worker with PCR-confirmed SARS-CoV-2 infection or an uninfected control (not recorded which). Each CDR3 is given with its conserved first and last residue. D genes are given only for firm matches. Clone sizes are given selectively: once, few, many, or a class where the clone is expanded.

len	j_gene	d_gene	abundance	v_gene	CDR3aa	CDR3nt
14	TRBJ1-1	.	once	TRBV27	CASRVGGRESEAFF	TGTGCCAGCAGGGTCGGGGGAAGGGAATCTGAAGCTTTCTTT
14	TRBJ2-5	.	few	TRBV10-1	CASSESTDQETQYF	TGCGCCAGCAGTGAGTCGACGGACCAAGAGACCCAGTACTTC
15	TRBJ1-1	.	many	TRBV16	CASSLLPGQNTEAFF	TGTGCCAGCAGCCTTCTGCCGGGACAGAACACTGAAGCTTTCTTT
15	TRBJ2-3	TRBD2	.	TRBV29-1	CSARSGGASTDTQYF	TGCAGCGCCCGTAGCGGGGGAGCCTCCACAGATACGCAGTATTTT
14	TRBJ2-1	.	many	TRBV27	CASGLLPGYNEQFF	TGTGCCAGCGGCCTTTTACCAGGGTACAATGAGCAGTTCTTC
16	TRBJ1-5	TRBD1	many	TRBV4-1	CASSREDRAGNQPQHF	TGCGCCAGCAGCCGAGAAGACAGGGCGGGCAATCAGCCCCAGCATTTT
20	TRBJ1-6	TRBD1	.	TRBV25-1	CASSDPTGTATSSYNSPLHF	TGTGCCAGCAGTGACCCGACAGGGACCGCGACTAGCTCCTATAATTCACCCCTCCACTTT
14	TRBJ2-3	.	.	TRBV7-9	CASSPRGSTDTQYF	TGTGCCAGCAGCCCCAGGGGAAGCACAGATACGCAGTATTTT
15	TRBJ2-6	.	.	TRBV6-5	CASSYVNSGANVLTF	TGTGCCAGCAGTTACGTCAACTCTGGGGCCAACGTCCTGACTTTC
15	TRBJ2-7	.	many	TRBV4-1	CASSQDRGVGYEQYF	TGCGCCAGCAGCCAAGATCGAGGGGTAGGTTACGAGCAGTACTTC
13	TRBJ2-1	.	few	TRBV29-1	CSVDRDGYNEQFF	TGCAGCGTTGACAGGGACGGTTACAATGAGCAGTTCTTC
14	TRBJ1-2	TRBD1	many	TRBV28	CASSGPTGVGGYTF	TGTGCCAGCAGTGGCCCTACAGGGGTTGGGGGCTACACCTTC
14	TRBJ1-4	.	few	TRBV7-6	CASSFGATNEKLFF	TGTGCCAGCAGCTTCGGTGCAACTAATGAAAAACTGTTTTTT
12	TRBJ1-1	.	few	TRBV6-6	CASRDRAREDFF	TGTGCCAGCAGGGATCGGGCCCGAGAGGATTTCTTT
12	TRBJ2-1	.	many	TRBV10-3	CAINRQNNEQFF	TGTGCCATCAATAGACAAAACAATGAGCAGTTCTTC
17	TRBJ2-4	.	few	TRBV4-2	CASSPMTGGFGKNIQYF	TGTGCCAGCAGCCCGATGACAGGTGGCTTTGGCAAAAACATTCAGTACTTC